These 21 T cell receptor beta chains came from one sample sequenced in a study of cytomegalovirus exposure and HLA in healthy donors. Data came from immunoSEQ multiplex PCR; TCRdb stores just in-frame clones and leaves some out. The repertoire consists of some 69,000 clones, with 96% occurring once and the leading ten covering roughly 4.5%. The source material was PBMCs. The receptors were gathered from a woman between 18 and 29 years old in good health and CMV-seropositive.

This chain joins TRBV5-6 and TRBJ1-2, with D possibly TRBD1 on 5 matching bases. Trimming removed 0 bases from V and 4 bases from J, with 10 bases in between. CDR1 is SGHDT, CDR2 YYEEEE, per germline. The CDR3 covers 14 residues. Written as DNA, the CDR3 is TGTGCCAGCAGCTTGGGGGGCGGATCCTATGGCTACACCTTC. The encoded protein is CASSLGGGSYGYTF. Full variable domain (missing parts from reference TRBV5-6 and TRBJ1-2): DAGVTQSPTHLIKTRGQQVTLRCSPKSGHDTVSWYQQALGQGPQFIFQYYEEEERQRGNFPDRFSGHQFPNYSSELNVNALLLGDSALYLCASSLGGGSYGYTFGSGTRLTVV.

The chain's CDR3 is CASSLWQGRAGELFF. The CDR3 DNA follows: TGCGCCAGCAGCTTGTGGCAGGGTCGGGCCGGGGAGCTGTTTTTT. The rearrangement joins TRBV5-1 to TRBJ2-2; D might be TRBD1 (5 bases). The V end was cut by 1 base, the J end by 6 bases, with 13 bases between. Germline loops: CDR1 SGHRS, CDR2 YFSETQ. This CDR3 has 15 residues.

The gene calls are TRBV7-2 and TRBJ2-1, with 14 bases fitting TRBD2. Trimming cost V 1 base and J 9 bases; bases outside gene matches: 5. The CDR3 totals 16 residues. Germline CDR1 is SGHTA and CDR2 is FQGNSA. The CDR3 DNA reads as TGTGCCAGCAGCTTAGTAGGGACTAGCGGGAGAGGTGAGCAGTTCTTC. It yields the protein CASSLVGTSGRGEQFF.

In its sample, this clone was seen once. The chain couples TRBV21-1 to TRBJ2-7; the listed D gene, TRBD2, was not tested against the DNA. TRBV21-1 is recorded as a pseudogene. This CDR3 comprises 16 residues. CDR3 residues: CASGGSGRAGIYEQYF. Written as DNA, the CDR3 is TGTGCCAGCGGAGGGAGCGGGCGAGCTGGGATCTACGAGCAGTACTTC.

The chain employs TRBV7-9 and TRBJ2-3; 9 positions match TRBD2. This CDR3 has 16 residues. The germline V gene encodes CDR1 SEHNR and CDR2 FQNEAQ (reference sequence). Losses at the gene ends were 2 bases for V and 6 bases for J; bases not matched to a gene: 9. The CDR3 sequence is CASSLSASGKMDTQYF. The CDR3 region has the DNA TGTGCCAGCAGCTTATCTGCTAGCGGGAAAATGGATACGCAGTATTTT.

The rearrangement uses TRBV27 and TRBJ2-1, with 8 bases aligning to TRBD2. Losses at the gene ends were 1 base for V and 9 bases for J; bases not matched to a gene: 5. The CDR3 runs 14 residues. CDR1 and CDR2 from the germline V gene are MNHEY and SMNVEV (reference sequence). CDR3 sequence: CASSLLAGNSEQFF. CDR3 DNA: TGTGCCAGCAGTTTATTAGCGGGAAACAGTGAGCAGTTCTTC.

This chain's CDR3 is CASSQGTSKNQETQYF. CDR3 bases: TGTGCCAGCAGCCAAGGGACTAGCAAAAACCAAGAGACCCAGTACTTC. This chain joins TRBV11-3 and TRBJ2-5, with 9 nucleotides matching TRBD2. The CDR3 extends over 16 amino acids. With 5 bases clipped from V and 0 bases from J, the junction kept 7 bases outside the gene matches. Germline assignment: CDR1 SGHNT and CDR2 YENEEA.

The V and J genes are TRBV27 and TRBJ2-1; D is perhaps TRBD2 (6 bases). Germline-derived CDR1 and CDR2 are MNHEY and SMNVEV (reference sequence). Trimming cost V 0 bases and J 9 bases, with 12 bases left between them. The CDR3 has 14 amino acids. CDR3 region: CASSLSLEGSEQFF. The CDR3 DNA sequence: TGTGCCAGCAGTTTATCTTTGGAGGGGAGTGAGCAGTTCTTC.

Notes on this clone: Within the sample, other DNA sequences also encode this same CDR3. The CDR3 sequence is CASSLGGGSYNEQFF. DNA of the CDR3: TGTGCCAGCAGCTTGGGCGGGGGGTCCTACAATGAGCAGTTCTTC. This chain joins TRBV5-6 and TRBJ2-1; TRBD2 aligns across 8 bases. The CDR3 is 15 amino acids. The junction had 0 bases not matched to a gene; V was cut back by 0 bases and J by 1 base. Germline V gene lookup returns CDR1 SGHDT and CDR2 YYEEEE.

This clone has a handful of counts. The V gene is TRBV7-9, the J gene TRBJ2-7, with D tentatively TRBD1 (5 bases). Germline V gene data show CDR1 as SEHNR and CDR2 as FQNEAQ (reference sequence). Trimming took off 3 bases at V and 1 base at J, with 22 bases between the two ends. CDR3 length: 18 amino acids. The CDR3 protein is CASSLSPRLTEDSYEQYF. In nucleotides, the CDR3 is TGTGCCAGCAGCTTGTCCCCCCGACTGACAGAAGATTCCTACGAGCAGTACTTC. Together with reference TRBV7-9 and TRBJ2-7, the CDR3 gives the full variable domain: DTGVSQNPRHKITKRGQNVTFRCDPISEHNRLYWYRQTLGQGPEFLTYFQNEAQLEKSRLLSDRFSAERPKGSFSTLEIQRTEQGDSAMYLCASSLSPRLTEDSYEQYFGPGTRLTVT.

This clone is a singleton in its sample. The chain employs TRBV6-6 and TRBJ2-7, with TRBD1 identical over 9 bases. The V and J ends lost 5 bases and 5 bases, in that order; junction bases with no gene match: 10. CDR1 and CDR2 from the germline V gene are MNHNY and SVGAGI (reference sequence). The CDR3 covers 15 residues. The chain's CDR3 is CASSTSTGGLDEQYF. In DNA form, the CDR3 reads TGTGCCAGCAGTACTTCAACAGGGGGCTTGGACGAGCAGTACTTC.

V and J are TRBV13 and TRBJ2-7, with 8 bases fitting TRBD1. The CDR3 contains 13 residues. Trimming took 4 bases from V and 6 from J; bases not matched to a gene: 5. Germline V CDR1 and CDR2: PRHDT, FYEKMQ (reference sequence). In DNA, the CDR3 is TGTGCCAGCAGCTGGACAGGGTATCGCGAGCAGTACTTC. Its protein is CASSWTGYREQYF. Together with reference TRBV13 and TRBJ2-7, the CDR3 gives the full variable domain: AAGVIQSPRHLIKEKRETATLKCYPIPRHDTVYWYQQGPGQDPQFLISFYEKMQSDKGSIPDRFSAQQFSDYHSELNMSSLELGDSALYFCASSWTGYREQYFGPGTRLTVT.

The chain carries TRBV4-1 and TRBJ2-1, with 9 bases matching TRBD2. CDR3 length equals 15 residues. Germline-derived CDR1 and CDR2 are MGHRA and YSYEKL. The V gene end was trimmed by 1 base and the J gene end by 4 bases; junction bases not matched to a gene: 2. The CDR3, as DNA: TGCGCCAGCAGCCAAGGGCTAGCGGGATACAATGAGCAGTTCTTC. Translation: CASSQGLAGYNEQFF.

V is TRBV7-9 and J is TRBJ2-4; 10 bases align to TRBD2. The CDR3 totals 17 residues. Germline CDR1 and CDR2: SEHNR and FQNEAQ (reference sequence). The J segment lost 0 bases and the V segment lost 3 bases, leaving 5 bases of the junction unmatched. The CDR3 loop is CASSFTSGILAKNIQYF. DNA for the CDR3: TGTGCCAGCAGCTTTACTAGCGGGATCCTAGCCAAAAACATTCAGTACTTC.

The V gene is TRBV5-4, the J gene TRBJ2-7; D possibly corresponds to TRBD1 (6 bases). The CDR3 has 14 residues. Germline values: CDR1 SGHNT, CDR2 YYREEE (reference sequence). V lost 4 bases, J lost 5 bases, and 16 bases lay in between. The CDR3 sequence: CASSQLVSGDEQYF. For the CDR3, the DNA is TGTGCCAGCAGCCAGCTGGTCTCAGGGGACGAGCAGTACTTC.

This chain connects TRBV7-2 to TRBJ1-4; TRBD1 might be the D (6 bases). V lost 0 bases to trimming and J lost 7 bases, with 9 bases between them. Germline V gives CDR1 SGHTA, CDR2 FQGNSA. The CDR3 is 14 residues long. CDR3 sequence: CASSLAGAGEKLFF. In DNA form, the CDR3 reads TGTGCCAGCAGCTTAGCGGGGGCGGGTGAAAAACTGTTTTTT.

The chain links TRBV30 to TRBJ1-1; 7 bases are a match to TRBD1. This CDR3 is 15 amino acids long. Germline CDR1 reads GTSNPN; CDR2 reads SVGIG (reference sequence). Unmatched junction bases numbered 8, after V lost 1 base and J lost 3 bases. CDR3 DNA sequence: TGTGCCTGGAGTGCCCCAGGGACAGCAGACACTGAAGCTTTCTTT. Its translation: CAWSAPGTADTEAFF.

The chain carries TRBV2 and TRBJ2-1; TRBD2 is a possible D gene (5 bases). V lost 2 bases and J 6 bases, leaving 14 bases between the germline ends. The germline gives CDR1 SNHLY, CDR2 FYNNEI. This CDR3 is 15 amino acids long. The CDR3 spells CASSERLEAGNEQFF. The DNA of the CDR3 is TGTGCCAGCAGTGAAAGGTTGGAGGCGGGCAATGAGCAGTTCTTC.

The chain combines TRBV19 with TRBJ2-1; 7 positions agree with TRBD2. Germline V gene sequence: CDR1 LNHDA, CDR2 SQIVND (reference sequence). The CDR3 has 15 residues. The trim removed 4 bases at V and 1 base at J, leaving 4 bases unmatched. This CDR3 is CASSRAGLSYNEQFF. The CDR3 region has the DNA TGTGCCAGTAGTAGAGCGGGGCTTTCCTACAATGAGCAGTTCTTC.

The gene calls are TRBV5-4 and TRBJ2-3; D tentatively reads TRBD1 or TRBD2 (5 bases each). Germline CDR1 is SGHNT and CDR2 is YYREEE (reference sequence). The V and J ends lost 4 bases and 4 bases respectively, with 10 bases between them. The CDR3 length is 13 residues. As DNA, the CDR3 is TGTGCCAGCAGCCTGGGACGGGCAGATACGCAGTATTTT. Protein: CASSLGRADTQYF.

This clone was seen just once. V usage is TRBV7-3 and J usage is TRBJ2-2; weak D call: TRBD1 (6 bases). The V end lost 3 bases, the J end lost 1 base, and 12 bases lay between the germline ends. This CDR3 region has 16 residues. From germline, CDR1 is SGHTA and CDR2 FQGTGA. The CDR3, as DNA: TGTGCCAGCAGCTTCTTCAGGACAGAGAACACCGGGGAGCTGTTTTTT. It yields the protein CASSFFRTENTGELFF.